A selection of T cell receptor beta chains follows, all from one sample in a study of blood T cell repertoires in COVID-19. Clones were read by immunoSEQ multiplex PCR, and TCRdb kept only the in-frame ones, dropping some. The sample has some 180,000 clones, over 80% seen once; the top ten hold over 6.5%. Sequenced material: peripheral blood. These receptors all come from a woman between 40 and 50 years old with COVID-19, enrolled during active disease. Each CDR3 is given with its conserved first and last residue. Each record gives: J gene, V gene, CDR3 protein.

>TRBJ2-1|TRBV6-1
CASSVSSGLAGAEQFF
>TRBJ2-3|TRBV4-2
CASSHPFASGEENTQYF
>TRBJ2-1|TRBV7-8
CASSLKVGGDEQFF
>TRBJ2-5|TRBV28
CASRLPEGEETQYF
>TRBJ2-5|TRBV28
CASSLPGAQETQYF
>TRBJ2-7|TRBV27
CASSFGGIDEQYF
>TRBJ1-2|TRBV28
CASSFCLWGGNGYTF
>TRBJ2-5|TRBV19
CASSIWGSGQETQYF
>TRBJ2-1|TRBV7-9
CASSSTETGNEQFF
>TRBJ1-6|TRBV19
CASSPTGSSTLHF
>TRBJ1-2|TRBV4-1
CASSGPGQGAADGYTF
>TRBJ2-5|TRBV19
CASSGRTGAARETQYF
>TRBJ2-7|TRBV9
CASSVGFSGGTGGGPYEQYF
>TRBJ2-3|TRBV9
CASSLVTSPSTDTQYF
>TRBJ2-1|TRBV18
CASSPGTERQFF
>TRBJ1-2|TRBV11-2
CASSAGQLHLDGYTF
>TRBJ2-7|TRBV7-9
CASSQTDRAAYEQYF
>TRBJ1-2|TRBV2
CASSENSSPYYGYTF
>TRBJ2-7|TRBV19
CASHPGTSGPANKYF
>TRBJ2-3|TRBV10-3
CAISEFRGGPSTDTQYF
>TRBJ1-5|TRBV10-1
CASTPDRVEGYQPQHF
>TRBJ2-7|TRBV2
CASSEESGPTYEQYF
>TRBJ1-1|TRBV6-2/TRBV6-3
CASSYTGRTEAFF
>TRBJ2-5|TRBV2
CASSVGQGWRETQYF
>TRBJ2-5|TRBV11-2
CASSLVAGTQETQYF
>TRBJ2-1|TRBV6-5
CASSYSSFHEQFF
>TRBJ2-5|TRBV7-8
CASSLAGPQETQYF
>TRBJ1-6|TRBV6-5
CASSRGQMGESPLHF
>TRBJ2-7|TRBV7-2
CASSRDTRGEQYF
>TRBJ2-7|TRBV7-3
CASSLNPGGTYEQYF
>TRBJ2-3|TRBV15
CATSNDPAGYTQYF
>TRBJ1-1|TRBV10-1
CASSESRNTEAFF
>TRBJ2-1|TRBV2
CASSVREQFF
>TRBJ2-7|TRBV5-4
CASSRGLAATYEQYF
>TRBJ1-5|TRBV12-5
CASGLHSGPEARFNQPQHF
>TRBJ1-1|TRBV5-1
CASSLTRTGKNTEAFF
>TRBJ2-3|TRBV7-8
CASSHRLGGEDTQYF
>TRBJ1-2|TRBV13
CASSLRSRFYGYTF
>TRBJ2-1|TRBV6-4
CASSESSGSNEQFF
>TRBJ2-3|TRBV5-4
CASSSFNTQYF
>TRBJ1-2|TRBV6-5
CASSPRPGRLGYTF
>TRBJ1-6|TRBV27
CASRPTGPWGSPLHF
>TRBJ1-2|TRBV29-1
CSVETSDRGPGYTF
>TRBJ2-7|TRBV5-1
CASSHTPSYEQYF
>TRBJ1-1|TRBV5-1
CASSLTGWGEAFF
>TRBJ1-1|TRBV5-1
CASSLGDRGYEAFF
>TRBJ1-4|TRBV5-1
CASSGSATNEKLFF
>TRBJ2-7|TRBV19
CASSIWEASGEQYF
>TRBJ1-4|TRBV11-2
CASSLVRGSSEKLFF
>TRBJ1-2|TRBV14
CASSPTGAPYGYTF
>TRBJ2-7|TRBV19
CASSLSTSGRADEQYF
>TRBJ1-4|TRBV10-2
CASRGDRAKLFF
>TRBJ2-7|TRBV5-4
CASSLVRTVRIEQYF
>TRBJ1-4|TRBV5-1
CASSLPTESNEKLFF
>TRBJ2-3|TRBV7-8
CASRTPGQGPDTQYF
>TRBJ2-5|TRBV6-5
CASSYEGRETQYF
>TRBJ1-2|TRBV29-1
CSVDSNYGYTF
>TRBJ1-2|TRBV6-5
CASSYLGLQGDYGYTF
>TRBJ2-7|TRBV7-2
CASSLRGLYEQYF
>TRBJ2-7|TRBV19
CASWTGDEQYF